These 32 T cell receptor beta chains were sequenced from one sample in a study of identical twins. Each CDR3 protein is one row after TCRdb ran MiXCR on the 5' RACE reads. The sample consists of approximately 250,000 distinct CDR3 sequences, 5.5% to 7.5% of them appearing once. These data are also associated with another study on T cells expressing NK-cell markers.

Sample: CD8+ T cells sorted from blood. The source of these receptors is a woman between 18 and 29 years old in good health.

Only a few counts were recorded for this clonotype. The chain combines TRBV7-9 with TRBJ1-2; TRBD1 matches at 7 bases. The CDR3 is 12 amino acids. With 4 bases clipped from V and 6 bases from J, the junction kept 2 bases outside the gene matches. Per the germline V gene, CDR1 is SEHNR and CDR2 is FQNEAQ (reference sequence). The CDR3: CASSSGQDGYTF. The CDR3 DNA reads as TGTGCCAGCAGCTCTGGACAGGATGGCTACACCTTC.

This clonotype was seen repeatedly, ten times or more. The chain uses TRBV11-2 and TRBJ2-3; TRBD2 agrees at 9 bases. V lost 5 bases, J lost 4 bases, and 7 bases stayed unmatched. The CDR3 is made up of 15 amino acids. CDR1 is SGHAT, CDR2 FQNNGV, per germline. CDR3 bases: TGTGCCAGCAGCCCGGGCGGGGGGGGTTCAGATACGCAGTATTTT. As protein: CASSPGGGGSDTQYF.

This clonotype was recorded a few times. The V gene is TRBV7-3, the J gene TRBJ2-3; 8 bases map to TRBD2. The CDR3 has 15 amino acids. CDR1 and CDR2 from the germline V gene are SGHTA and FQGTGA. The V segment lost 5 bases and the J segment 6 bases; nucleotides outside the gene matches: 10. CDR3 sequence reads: CASSHGVGGADTQYF. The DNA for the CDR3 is TGTGCCAGCAGCCACGGTGTCGGGGGGGCCGATACGCAGTATTTT.

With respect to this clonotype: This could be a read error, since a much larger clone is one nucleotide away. The CDR3 reads CASSPSGRVYERYF. The CDR3 DNA reads TGCGCCAGCAGTCCTAGCGGGAGGGTCTACGAGCGGTACTTC. The chain recombines TRBV4-3 with TRBJ2-7; 12 bases match TRBD2. Germline values: CDR1 LGHNA, CDR2 YSLEER. The CDR3 sequence is 14 residues long.

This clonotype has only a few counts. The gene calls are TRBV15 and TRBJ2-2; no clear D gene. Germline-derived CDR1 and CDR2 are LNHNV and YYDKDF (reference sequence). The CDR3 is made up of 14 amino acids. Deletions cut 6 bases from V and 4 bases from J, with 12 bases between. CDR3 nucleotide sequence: TGTGCCACCAGTAACGATGATGGCACCGGGGAGCTGTTTTTT. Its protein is CATSNDDGTGELFF.

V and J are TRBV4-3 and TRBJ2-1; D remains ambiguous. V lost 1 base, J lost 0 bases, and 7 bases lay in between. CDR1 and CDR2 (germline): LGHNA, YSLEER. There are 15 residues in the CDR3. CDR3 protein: CASSQALGSYNEQFF. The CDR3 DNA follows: TGCGCCAGCAGCCAAGCCCTTGGCTCCTACAATGAGCAGTTCTTC.

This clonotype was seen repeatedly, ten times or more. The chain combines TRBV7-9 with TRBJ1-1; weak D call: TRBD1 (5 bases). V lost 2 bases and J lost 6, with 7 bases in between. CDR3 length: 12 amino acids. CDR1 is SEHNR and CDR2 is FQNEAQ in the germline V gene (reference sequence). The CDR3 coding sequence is TGTGCCAGCAGCTTACAGGGTCCTGAAGCTTTCTTT. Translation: CASSLQGPEAFF. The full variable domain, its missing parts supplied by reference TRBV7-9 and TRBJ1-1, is DTGVSQNPRHKITKRGQNVTFRCDPISEHNRLYWYRQTLGQGPEFLTYFQNEAQLEKSRLLSDRFSAERPKGSFSTLEIQRTEQGDSAMYLCASSLQGPEAFFGQGTRLTVV.

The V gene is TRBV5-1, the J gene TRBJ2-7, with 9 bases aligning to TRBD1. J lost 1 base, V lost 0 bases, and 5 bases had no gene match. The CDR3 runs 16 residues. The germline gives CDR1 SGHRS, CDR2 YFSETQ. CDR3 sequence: CASSLAVDRGSYEQYF. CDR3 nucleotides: TGCGCCAGCAGCTTGGCCGTGGACAGGGGATCCTACGAGCAGTACTTC.

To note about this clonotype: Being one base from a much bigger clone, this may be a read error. The CDR3 region has the DNA TGTGCCAGCAGTAGAGGGGGGAAGCAGTTCTTC. It specifies CASSRGGKQFF. V gene TRBV27 combines with J gene TRBJ2-1; D could derive from TRBD1 or TRBD2 (6 bases each). The CDR3 covers 11 residues. V lost 5 bases to trimming and J lost 11 bases, with 10 bases between them. The germline V gene encodes CDR1 MNHEY and CDR2 SMNVEV (reference sequence).

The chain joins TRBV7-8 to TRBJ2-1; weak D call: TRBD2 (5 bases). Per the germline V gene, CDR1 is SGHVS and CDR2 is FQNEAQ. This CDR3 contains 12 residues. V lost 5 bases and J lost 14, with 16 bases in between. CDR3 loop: CASSQFLSSEFF. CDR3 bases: TGTGCCAGCAGCCAATTCCTGAGTAGCGAGTTCTTC.

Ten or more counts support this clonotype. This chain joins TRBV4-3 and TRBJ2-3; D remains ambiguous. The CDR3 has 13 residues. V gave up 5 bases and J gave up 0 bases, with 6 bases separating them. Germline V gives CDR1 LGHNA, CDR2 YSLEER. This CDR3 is CASSVASTDTQYF. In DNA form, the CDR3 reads TGCGCCAGCAGCGTAGCCAGCACAGATACGCAGTATTTT.

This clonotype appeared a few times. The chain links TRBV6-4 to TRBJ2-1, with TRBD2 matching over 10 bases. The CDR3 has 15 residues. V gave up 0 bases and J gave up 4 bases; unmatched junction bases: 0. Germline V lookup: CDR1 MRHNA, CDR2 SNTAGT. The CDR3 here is CASSDSSGRYNEQFF. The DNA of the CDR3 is TGTGCCAGCAGTGACTCTAGCGGGAGGTACAATGAGCAGTTCTTC.

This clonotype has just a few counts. The CDR3 DNA reads TGTGCCAGCAGTTCAACGGGACGGGGAGATCAGCCCCAGCATTTT. Amino acids: CASSSTGRGDQPQHF. The chain has TRBV27 and TRBJ1-5; tentatively, D is TRBD1 (5 bases). Germline assignment: CDR1 MNHEY and CDR2 SMNVEV (reference sequence). Trimming removed 4 bases at V and 5 bases at J, with 15 bases between. The length of the CDR3 is 15 residues.

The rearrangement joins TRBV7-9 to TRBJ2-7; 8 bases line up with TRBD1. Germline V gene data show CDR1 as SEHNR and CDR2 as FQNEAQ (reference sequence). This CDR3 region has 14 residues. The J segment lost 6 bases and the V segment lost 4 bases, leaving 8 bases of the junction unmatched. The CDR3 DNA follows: TGTGCCAGCAGCTACCGGACAGGGCCGGGCGAGCAGTACTTC. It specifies CASSYRTGPGEQYF. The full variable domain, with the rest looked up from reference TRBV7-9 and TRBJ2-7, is DTGVSQNPRHKITKRGQNVTFRCDPISEHNRLYWYRQTLGQGPEFLTYFQNEAQLEKSRLLSDRFSAERPKGSFSTLEIQRTEQGDSAMYLCASSYRTGPGEQYFGPGTRLTVT.

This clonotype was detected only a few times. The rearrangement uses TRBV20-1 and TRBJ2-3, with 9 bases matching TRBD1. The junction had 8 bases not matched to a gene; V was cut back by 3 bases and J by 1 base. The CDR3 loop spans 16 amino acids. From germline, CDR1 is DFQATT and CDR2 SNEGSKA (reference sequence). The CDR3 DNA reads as TGCAGTGCTAGGAGACAGGGGGAGGACGGCACAGATACGCAGTATTTT. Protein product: CSARRQGEDGTDTQYF.

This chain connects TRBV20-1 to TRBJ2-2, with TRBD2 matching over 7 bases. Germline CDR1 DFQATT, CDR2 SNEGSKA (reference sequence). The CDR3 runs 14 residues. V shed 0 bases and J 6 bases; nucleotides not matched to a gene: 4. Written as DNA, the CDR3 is TGCAGTGCTAGAGATTTCCGGGGGGCCGGGGAGCTGTTTTTT. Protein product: CSARDFRGAGELFF.

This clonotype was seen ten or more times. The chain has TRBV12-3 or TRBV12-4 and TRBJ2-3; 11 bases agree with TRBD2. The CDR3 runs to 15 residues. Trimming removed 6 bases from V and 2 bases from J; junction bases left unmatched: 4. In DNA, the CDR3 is TGTGCCAGCAGAGGACTAGCGGGTGCCACAGATACGCAGTATTTT. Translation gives CASRGLAGATDTQYF.

DNA for the CDR3: TGTGCCAGCAGTTTAGGAATCCTCGGGCAGCCCCAGCATTTT. Its translation: CASSLGILGQPQHF. The chain employs TRBV12-3 or TRBV12-4 and TRBJ1-5; D is undetermined. The V end was cut by 1 base, the J end by 7 bases, with 11 bases between. This CDR3 has 14 residues.

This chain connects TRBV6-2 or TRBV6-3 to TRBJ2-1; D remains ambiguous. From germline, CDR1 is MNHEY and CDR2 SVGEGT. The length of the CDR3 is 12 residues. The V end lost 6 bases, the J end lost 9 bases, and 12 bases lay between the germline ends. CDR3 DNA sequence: TGTGCCAGCAGCCACGGACGCTCTGAGCAGTTCTTC. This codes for CASSHGRSEQFF.

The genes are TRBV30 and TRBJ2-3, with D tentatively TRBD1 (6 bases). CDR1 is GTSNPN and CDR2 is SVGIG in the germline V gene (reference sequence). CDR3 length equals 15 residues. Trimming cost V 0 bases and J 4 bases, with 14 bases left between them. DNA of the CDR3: TGTGCCTGGAGTGTACAGGGATATAACGCAGATACGCAGTATTTT. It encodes CAWSVQGYNADTQYF.

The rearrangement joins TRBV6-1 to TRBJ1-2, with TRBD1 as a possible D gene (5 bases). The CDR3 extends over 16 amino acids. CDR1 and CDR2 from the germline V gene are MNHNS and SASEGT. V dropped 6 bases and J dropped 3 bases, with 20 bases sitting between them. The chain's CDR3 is CASSTRRGDGDYGYTF. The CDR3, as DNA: TGTGCCAGCAGCACCCGGAGAGGGGATGGTGACTATGGCTACACCTTC.

CDR3 DNA sequence: TGCAGTGCTACCGGCGGGAGAGGTTTAGAGCAGTTCTTC. Its translation: CSATGGRGLEQFF. J is TRBJ2-1 and V is TRBV20-1, with 7 bases fitting TRBD2. The CDR3 consists of 13 residues. Trimming cost V 4 bases and J 10 bases; bases outside gene matches: 10. The germline gives CDR1 DFQATT, CDR2 SNEGSKA (reference sequence).

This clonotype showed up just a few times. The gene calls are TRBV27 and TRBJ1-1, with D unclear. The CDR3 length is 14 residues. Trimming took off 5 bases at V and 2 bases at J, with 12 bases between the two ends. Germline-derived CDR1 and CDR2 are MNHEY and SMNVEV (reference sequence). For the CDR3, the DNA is TGTGCCAGCAGTCCGATCGAGGGAAACACTGAAGCTTTCTTT. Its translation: CASSPIEGNTEAFF.

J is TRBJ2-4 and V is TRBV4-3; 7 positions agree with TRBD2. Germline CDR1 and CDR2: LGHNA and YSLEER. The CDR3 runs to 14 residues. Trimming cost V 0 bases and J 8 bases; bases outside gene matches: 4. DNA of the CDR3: TGCGCCAGCAGCCAAGACGAGGGGAGGGACATTCAGTACTTC. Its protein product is CASSQDEGRDIQYF.

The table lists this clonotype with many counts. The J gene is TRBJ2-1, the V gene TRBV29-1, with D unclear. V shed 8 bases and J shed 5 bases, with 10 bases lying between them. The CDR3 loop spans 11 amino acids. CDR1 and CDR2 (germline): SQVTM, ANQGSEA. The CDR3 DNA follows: TGCAGCCACCTTTTTGACAATGAGCAGTTCTTC. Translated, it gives CSHLFDNEQFF.

The CDR3 sequence: CASSQALEVEQYF. The CDR3 coding sequence is TGTGCCAGCAGCCAAGCTCTAGAGGTCGAGCAGTACTTC. This rearrangement joins TRBV7-2 to TRBJ2-7; D unresolved. Per germline, CDR1 SGHTA and CDR2 FQGNSA. Trimming removed 5 bases at V and 6 bases at J, with 14 bases between. The CDR3 extends over 13 amino acids.

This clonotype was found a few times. CDR3 residues: CASSYKATGELFF. The CDR3 DNA reads as TGTGCCAGCAGTTACAAAGCCACCGGGGAGCTGTTTTTT. The chain employs TRBV6-6 and TRBJ2-2; D is undetermined. The CDR3 spans 13 residues. Germline V gene sequence: CDR1 MNHNY, CDR2 SVGAGI (reference sequence). V was clipped by 2 bases and J by 4 bases, with 5 bases between them.

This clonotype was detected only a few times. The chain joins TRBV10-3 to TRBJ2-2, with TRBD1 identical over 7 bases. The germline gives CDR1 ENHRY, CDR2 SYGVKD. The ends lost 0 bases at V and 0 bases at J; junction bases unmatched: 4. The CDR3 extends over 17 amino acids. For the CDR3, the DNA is TGTGCCATCAGTGAGTCGTTAGGGACAGCGAACACCGGGGAGCTGTTTTTT. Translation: CAISESLGTANTGELFF.

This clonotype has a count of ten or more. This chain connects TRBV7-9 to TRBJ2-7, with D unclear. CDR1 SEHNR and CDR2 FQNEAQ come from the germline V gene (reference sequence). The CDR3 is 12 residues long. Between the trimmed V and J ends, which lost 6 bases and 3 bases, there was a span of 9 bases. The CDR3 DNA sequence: TGTGCCAGCAGGTCGACTGTCTACGAGCAGTACTTC. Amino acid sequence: CASRSTVYEQYF.

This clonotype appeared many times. Written as DNA, the CDR3 is TGTGCCAGCAGCTTGACCTCCCGTAGCTCCTACAATGAGCAGTTCTTC. The encoded protein is CASSLTSRSSYNEQFF. The J gene is TRBJ2-1, the V gene TRBV5-5; D ambiguous. The CDR3 runs to 16 residues. Deletions cut 1 base from V and 0 bases from J, with 11 bases between. Germline V gives CDR1 SGHKS, CDR2 YYEKEE (reference sequence).

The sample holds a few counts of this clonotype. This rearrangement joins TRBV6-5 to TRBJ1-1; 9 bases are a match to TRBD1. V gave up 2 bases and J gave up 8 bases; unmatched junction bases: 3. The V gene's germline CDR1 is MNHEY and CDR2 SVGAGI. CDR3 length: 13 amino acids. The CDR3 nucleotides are TGTGCCAGCAGTTACGGGACAGGGAGGGAAGCTTTCTTT. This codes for CASSYGTGREAFF.

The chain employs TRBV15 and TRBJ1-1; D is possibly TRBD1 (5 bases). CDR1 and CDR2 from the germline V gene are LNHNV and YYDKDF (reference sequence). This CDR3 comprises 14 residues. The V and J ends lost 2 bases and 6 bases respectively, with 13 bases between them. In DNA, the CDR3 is TGTGCCACCAGCAGACTCGACAGTGGTGCTGAAGCTTTCTTT. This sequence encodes CATSRLDSGAEAFF.